This T cell receptor beta chain was recovered during a study of siplizumab effects on memory and regulatory T cells. Study results and caveats: In siplizumab cultures, the suppressive function of proliferating Tregs remained unconfirmed. Reactions containing siplizumab showed mappable alloreactive CD4+ clones averaging 68.8% Treg-derived, versus 25% to 30% in controls. Memory T cells appeared less diverse than naive cells, which seemed to contribute substantially to alloresponse.

In the case of this clone: Its target is not known. The germline gene is not matched at one end of the junction; a read error may be the cause.

Sequencing was performed with immunoSEQ multiplex PCR; in TCRdb, only in-frame clones are kept and a portion is missing. The table has about 100,000 clones, approximately 94% seen once. This CDR3 region has 12 residues. CDR1 and CDR2 from the germline V gene are SNHLY and FYNNEI. The clonotype was recovered from a human donor in good health. Sequencing was carried out using non-Treg CD4+ T cells sorted from blood. The V gene is TRBV2, the J gene TRBJ1-2, with TRBD1 matching over 7 bases. The CDR3 nucleotides are TGTGTCAGCAGTGAGCGGACAGGAGGCTACACCTTC. Translation: CVSSERTGGYTF.